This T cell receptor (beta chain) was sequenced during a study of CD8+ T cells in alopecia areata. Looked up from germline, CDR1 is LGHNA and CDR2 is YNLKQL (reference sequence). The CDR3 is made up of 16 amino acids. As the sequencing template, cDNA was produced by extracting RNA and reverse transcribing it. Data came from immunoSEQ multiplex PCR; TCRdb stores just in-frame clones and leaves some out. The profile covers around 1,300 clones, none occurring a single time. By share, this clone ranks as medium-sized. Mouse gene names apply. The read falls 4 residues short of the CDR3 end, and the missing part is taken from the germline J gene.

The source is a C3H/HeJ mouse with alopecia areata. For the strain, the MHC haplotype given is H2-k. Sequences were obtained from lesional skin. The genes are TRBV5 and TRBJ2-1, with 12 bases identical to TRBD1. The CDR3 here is CASSQDGDRGRAEQFF. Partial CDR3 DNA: TGTGCCAGCAGCCAAGATGGGGACAGGGGGCGGGCT.